Given below is one TCR beta chain in context. Its antigen is undetermined. The data were obtained in a study of regulatory T cells in long-lasting Graves disease. Study overall: Newly diagnosed Graves' patients took antithyroid drugs under 3 months.

Whole-study results and caveats: Researchers reported studying only peripheral blood, not thyroid tissue. The persistent group shared around 2,600 public clonotypes, more than the roughly 970 shared by new patients.

With 5 bases clipped from V and 9 bases from J, the junction kept 11 bases outside the gene matches. There are 16 residues in the CDR3. In germline, CDR1 is DFQATT, CDR2 SNEGSKA (reference sequence). Documented time point: newly diagnosed GD, antithyroid drugs for less than 3 months. Scientists built the TCR library using RNA that was extracted from PBMCs. Arm-PCR of CDR3 regions with iRepertoire HTBI primers generated TCR beta libraries. TCRdb used MiXCR to reprocess the multiplex PCR reads, holding one entry per CDR3 protein. The data show hundreds of thousands of distinct CDR3 sequences, with approximately 15% seen just once and under 20% held by the top ten. The data were also submitted as part of a second study, on T cells in Graves' hyperthyroidism and ophthalmopathy. From that second work: During a first-round RT-PCR of the TCR CDR3, the HTBI primer set was used.

This TCR derives from a woman younger than 45 with Graves disease. Sample: peripheral blood mononuclear cells (PBMCs), taken at new diagnosis, from a patient treated with antithyroid drugs. J is TRBJ1-6 and V is TRBV20-1; TRBD1 aligns across 12 bases. CDR3 amino acids: CSAQSGTGGFGSPLHF. The CDR3, as DNA: TGCAGTGCTCAATCCGGGACAGGGGGCTTCGGTTCACCCCTCCACTTT.